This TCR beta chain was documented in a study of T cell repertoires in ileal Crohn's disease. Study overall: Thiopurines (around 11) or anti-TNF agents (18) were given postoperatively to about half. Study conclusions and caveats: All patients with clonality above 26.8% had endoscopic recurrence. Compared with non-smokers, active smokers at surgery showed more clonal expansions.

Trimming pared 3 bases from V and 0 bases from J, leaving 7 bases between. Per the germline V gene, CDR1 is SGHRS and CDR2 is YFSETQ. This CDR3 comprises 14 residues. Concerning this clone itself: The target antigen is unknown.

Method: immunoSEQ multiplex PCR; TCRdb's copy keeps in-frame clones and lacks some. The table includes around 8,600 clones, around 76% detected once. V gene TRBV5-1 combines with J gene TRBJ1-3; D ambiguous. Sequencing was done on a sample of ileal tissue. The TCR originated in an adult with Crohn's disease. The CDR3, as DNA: TGCGCCAGCAGCTCCGGGTCCTCTGGAAACACCATATATTTT. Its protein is CASSSGSSGNTIYF.